The source of this TCR beta chain is a study of glioma-infiltrating T cells. A note on this clonotype: One end of the junction varies from germline; a read error may be responsible.

Amplification of TCR alpha and beta CDR3 regions from RNA used iRepertoire nested multiplex PCR. TCRdb recomputed calls from the multiplex PCR reads with MiXCR, one row per CDR3 protein. The top ten clones hold around 4.9% of a sample with roughly 200,000 distinct CDR3 sequences, more than 35% of them seen once. CDR3 size: 14 residues. Germline V gene sequence: CDR1 MNHEY, CDR2 SMNVEV (reference sequence). Sequencing used glioma tissue, nonneoplastic brain tissue, or PBMCs (not recorded which). The chain is built from TRBV27 and TRBJ1-1; no clear D gene. This clonotype was obtained from a human donor with low-grade glioma or glioblastoma, undergoing nonglioma brain surgery, or in good health (not recorded which). The CDR3 reads CASSEAQANTEALF. CDR3 nucleotides: TGTGCGAGCAGTGAAGCGCAAGCTAACACTGAAGCTTTGTTT.